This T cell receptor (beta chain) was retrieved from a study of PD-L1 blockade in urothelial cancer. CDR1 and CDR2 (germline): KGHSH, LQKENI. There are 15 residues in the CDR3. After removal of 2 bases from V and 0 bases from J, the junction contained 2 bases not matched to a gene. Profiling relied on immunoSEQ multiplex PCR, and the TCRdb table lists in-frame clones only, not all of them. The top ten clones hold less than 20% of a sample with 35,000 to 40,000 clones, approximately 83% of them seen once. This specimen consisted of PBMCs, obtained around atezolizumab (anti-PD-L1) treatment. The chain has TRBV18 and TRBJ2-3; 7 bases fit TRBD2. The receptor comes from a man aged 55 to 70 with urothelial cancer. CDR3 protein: CASSPMRGSTDTQYF. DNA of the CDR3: TGTGCCAGCTCACCAATGCGGGGGAGCACAGATACGCAGTATTTT.